This T cell receptor (beta chain) appears in the sequencing data of a study of cytomegalovirus exposure and HLA in healthy donors. CDR1 and CDR2 (germline): LGHNT, FRNRAP. V was cut by 7 bases and J by 4 bases, with 10 bases left in between. There are 13 residues in the CDR3. PCR involved 60 Vbeta and 13 Jbeta primers. Generated by immunoSEQ multiplex PCR, the TCRdb table keeps only in-frame clones and is missing some. The data contain roughly 290,000 clones, roughly 80% of them singletons. This receptor was identified in a girl aged 2 to 10 in good health and CMV-seronegative. Sequencing was done on a sample of PBMCs. J is TRBJ2-2 and V is TRBV12-5, with D hard to call. CDR3 sequence: CASARDFTGELFF. Here the CDR3 DNA reads TGTGCTAGTGCCAGAGACTTCACCGGGGAGCTGTTTTTT.